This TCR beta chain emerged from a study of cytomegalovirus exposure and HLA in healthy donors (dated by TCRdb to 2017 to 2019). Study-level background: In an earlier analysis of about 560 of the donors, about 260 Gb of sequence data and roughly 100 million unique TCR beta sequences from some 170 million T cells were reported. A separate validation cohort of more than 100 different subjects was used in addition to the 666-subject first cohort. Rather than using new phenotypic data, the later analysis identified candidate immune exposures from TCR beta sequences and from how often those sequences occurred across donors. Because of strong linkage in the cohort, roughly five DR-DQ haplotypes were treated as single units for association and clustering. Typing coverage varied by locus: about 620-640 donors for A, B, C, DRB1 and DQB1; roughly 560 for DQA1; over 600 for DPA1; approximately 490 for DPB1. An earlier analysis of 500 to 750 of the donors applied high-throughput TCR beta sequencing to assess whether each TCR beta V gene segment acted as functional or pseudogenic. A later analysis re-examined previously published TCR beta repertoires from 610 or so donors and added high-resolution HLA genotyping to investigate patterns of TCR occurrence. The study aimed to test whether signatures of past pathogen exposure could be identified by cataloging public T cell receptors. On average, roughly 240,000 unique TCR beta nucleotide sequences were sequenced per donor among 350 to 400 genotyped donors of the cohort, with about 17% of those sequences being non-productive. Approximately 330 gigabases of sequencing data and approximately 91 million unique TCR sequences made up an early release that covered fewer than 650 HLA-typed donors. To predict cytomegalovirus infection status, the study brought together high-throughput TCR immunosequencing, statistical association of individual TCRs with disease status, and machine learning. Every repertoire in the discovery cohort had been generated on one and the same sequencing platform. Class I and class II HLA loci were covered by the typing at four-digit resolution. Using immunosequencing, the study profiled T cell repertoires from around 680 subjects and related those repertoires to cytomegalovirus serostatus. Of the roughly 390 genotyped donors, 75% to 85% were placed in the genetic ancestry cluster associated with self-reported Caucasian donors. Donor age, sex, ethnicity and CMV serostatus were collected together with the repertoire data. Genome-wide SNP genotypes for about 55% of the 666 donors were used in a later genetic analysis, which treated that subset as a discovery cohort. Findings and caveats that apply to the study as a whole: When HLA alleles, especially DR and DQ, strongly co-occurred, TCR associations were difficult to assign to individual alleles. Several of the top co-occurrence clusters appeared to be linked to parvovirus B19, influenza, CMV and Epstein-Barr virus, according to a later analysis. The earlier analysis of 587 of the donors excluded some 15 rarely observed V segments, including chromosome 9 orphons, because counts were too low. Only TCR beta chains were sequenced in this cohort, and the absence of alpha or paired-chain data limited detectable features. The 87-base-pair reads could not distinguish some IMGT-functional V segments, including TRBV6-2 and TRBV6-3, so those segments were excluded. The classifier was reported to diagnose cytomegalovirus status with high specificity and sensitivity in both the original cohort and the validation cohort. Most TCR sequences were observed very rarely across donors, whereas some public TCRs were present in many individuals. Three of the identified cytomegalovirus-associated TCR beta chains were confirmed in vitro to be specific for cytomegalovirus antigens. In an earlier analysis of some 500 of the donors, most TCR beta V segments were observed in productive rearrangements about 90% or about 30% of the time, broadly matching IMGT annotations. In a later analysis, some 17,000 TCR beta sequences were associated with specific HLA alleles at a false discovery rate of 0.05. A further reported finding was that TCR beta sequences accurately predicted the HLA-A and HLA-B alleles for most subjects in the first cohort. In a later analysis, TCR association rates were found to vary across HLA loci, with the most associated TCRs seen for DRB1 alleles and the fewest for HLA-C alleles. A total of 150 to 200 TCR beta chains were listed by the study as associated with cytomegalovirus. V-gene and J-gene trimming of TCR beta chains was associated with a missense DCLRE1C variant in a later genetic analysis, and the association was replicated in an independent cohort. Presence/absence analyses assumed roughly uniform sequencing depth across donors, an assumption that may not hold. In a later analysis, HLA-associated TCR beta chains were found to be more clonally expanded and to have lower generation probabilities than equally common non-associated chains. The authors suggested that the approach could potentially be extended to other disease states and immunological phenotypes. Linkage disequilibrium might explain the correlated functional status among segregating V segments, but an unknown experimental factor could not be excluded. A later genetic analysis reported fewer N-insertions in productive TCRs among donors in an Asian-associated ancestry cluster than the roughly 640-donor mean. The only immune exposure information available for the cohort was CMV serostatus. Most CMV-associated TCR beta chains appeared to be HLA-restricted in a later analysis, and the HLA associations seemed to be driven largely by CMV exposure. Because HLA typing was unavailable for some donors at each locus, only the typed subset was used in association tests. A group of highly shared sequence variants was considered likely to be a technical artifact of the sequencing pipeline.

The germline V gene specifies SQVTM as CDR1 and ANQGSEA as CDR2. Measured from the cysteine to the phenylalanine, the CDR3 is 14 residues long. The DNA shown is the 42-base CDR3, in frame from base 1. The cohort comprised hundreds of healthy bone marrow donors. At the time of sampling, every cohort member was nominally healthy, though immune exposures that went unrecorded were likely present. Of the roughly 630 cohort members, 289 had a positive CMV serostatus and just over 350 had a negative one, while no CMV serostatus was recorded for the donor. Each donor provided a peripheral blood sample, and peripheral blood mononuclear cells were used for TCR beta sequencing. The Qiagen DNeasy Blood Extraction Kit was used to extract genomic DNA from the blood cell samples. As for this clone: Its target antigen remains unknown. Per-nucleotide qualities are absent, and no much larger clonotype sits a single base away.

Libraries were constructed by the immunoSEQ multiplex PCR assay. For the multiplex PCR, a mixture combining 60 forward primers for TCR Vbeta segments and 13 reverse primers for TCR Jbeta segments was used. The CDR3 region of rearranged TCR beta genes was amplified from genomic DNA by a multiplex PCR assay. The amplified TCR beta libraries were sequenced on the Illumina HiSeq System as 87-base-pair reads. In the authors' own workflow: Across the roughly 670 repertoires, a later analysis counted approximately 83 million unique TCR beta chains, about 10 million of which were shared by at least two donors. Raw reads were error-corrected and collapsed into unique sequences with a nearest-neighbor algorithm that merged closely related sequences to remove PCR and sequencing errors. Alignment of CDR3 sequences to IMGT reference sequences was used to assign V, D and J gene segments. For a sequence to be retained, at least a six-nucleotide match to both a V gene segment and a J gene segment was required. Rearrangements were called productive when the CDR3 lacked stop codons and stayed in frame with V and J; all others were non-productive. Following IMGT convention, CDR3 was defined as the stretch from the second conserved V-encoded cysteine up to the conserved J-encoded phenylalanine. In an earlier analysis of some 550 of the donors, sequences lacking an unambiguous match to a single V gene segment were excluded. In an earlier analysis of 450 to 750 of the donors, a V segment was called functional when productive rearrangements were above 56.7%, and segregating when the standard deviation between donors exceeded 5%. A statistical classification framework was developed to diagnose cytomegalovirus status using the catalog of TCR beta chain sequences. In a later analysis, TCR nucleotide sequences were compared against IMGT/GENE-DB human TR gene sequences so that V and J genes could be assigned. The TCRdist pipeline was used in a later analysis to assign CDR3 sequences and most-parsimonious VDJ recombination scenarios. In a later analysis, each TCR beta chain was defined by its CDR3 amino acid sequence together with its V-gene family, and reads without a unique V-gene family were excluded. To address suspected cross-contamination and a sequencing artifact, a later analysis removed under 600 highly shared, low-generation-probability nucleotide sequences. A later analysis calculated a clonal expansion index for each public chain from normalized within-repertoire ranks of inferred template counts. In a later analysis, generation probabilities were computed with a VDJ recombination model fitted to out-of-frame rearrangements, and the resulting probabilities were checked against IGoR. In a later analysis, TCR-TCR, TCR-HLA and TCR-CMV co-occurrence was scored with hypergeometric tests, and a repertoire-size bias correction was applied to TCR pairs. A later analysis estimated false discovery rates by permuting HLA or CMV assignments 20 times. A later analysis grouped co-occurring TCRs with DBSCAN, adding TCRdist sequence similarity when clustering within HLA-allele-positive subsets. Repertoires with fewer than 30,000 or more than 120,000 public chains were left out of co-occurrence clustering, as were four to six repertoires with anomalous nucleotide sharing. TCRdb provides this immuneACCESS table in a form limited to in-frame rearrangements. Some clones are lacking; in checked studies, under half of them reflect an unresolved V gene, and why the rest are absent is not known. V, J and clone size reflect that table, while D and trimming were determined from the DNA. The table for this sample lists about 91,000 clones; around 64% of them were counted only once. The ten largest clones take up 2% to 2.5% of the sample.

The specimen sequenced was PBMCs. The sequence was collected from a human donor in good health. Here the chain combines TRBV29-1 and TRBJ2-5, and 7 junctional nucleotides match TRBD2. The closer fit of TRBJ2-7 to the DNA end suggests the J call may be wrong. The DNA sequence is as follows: TGCAGCGTTGAAGATCAGACTAGCAGGTACGAGCAGTACTTC. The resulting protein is CSVEDQTSRYEQYF.